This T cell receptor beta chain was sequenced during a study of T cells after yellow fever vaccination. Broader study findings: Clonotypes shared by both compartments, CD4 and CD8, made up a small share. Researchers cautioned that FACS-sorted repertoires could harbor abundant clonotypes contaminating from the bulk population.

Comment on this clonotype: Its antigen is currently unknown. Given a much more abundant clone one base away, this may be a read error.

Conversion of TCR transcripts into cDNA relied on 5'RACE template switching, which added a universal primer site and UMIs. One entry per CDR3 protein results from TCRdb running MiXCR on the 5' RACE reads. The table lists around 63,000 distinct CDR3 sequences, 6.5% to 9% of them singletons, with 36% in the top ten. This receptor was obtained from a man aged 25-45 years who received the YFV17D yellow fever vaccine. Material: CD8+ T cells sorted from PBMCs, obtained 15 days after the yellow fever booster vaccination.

This chain's CDR3 is CASSGSGTREVALHF. The CDR3 nucleotides read TGTGCCAGCAGCGGGTCCGGGACACGAGAAGTGGCCCTCCACTTT. The chain carries TRBV6-1 and TRBJ1-6, with D perhaps TRBD1 (6 bases). Deletions cut 6 bases from V and 14 bases from J, with 23 bases between. CDR3 length: 15 residues. Germline lookup yields CDR1 MNHNS and CDR2 SASEGT.